A selection of T cell receptor beta chains follows, all from one sample in a study of cytomegalovirus exposure and HLA in healthy donors. The data were produced by immunoSEQ multiplex PCR, yet TCRdb's version contains in-frame clones alone and is incomplete. Of 60,000 to 75,000 clones listed, around 76% are singletons. The sample consisted of PBMCs. The receptor set was obtained from a woman between 25 and 40 years old in good health and CMV-seropositive. CDR3s include the opening cysteine and the closing phenylalanine or tryptophan. The D gene is left open where the match is weak. The size of a clone is reported for some rows only, either as once, few or many, or as a class for expanded clones.

abundance	v_gene	j_gene	d_gene	CDR3nt	CDR3aa
NA	TRBV5-1	TRBJ1-1	NA	TGCGCCAGCAGCCCGGTAACCGGGGGGACTGAAGCTTTCTTT	CASSPVTGGTEAFF
NA	TRBV28	TRBJ1-1	NA	TGTGCCAGCAGTTTATTGAGACACGCTAACACTGAAGCTTTCTTT	CASSLLRHANTEAFF
NA	TRBV10-2	TRBJ2-7	TRBD2	TGCGCCAGCAGCGGGACTAGAGGAACCTACGAGCAGTACTTC	CASSGTRGTYEQYF
NA	TRBV5-1	TRBJ2-7	NA	TGCGCCAGCAGCTTGAATGGTCCTAACGAGCAGTACTTC	CASSLNGPNEQYF
NA	TRBV28	TRBJ1-1	NA	TGTGCCAGCGGTCGGGGGAACACTGAAGCTTTCTTT	CASGRGNTEAFF
NA	TRBV28	TRBJ1-2	NA	TGTGCCAGCAATAGCCCCAGGGGATTCTTC	CASNSPRGFF
NA	TRBV6-5	TRBJ1-1	NA	TGTGCCAGCAGTTACTCGATTAATCGGAGGAACACTGAAGCTTTCTTT	CASSYSINRRNTEAFF
NA	TRBV19	TRBJ1-1	NA	TGTGCCAGTAGCCCTAATGGGCAGTACACTGAAGCTTTCTTT	CASSPNGQYTEAFF
NA	TRBV30	TRBJ1-1	TRBD1	TGTGCCTGGAGTCCGGGACAGGGGTGGACTGAAGCTTTCTTT	CAWSPGQGWTEAFF
NA	TRBV30	TRBJ1-4	NA	TGTGCCTGGAGTGAAGGGGTGGATGAAAAACTGTTTTTT	CAWSEGVDEKLFF
NA	TRBV4-1	TRBJ1-1	NA	TGCGCCAGCAGCCAAAACTCCAGGGCTAGCACTGAAGCTTTCTTT	CASSQNSRASTEAFF
once	TRBV25-1	TRBJ1-2	TRBD1	TGTGCCAGCAGGGGGGACAGGGATTCTAACTATGGCTACACCTTC	CASRGDRDSNYGYTF
NA	TRBV29-1	TRBJ2-7	TRBD2	TGCAGCGTTGACCGGGAGGGGAGGCAGTACTTC	CSVDREGRQYF
NA	TRBV9	TRBJ2-1	TRBD2	TGTGCCAGCAGACGGGGGACTAGCGGCAACAATGAGCAGTTCTTC	CASRRGTSGNNEQFF
few	TRBV6-1	TRBJ2-7	TRBD1	TGTGCCAGCGATGAGACAGGGGGCGGTGAGCAGTACTTC	CASDETGGGEQYF
NA	TRBV11-2	TRBJ2-7	NA	TGTGCCAGCGGTCACAGGGTCCTCGAGCAGTACTTC	CASGHRVLEQYF
NA	TRBV19	TRBJ1-1	NA	TGTGCCAGTAGTATCGGTTCAGGATGGCAAGCTTTCTTT	CASSIGSGWQAFF
NA	TRBV30	TRBJ2-3	NA	TGTGCCTGGAGAACTTATACAGATACGCAGTATTTT	CAWRTYTDTQYF
NA	TRBV9	TRBJ2-5	NA	TGTGCCAGCAGCGTAGTGGGGGCTCAGACCCAGTACTTC	CASSVVGAQTQYF
few	TRBV4-1	TRBJ2-2	NA	TGCGCCAGCAGCCAAGATGGGGGCGATACTTCGAACACCGGGGAGCTGTTTTTT	CASSQDGGDTSNTGELFF
few	TRBV30	TRBJ1-1	NA	TGTGCCTGGAGTCCGGAGAGGAACACTGAAGCTTTCTTT	CAWSPERNTEAFF
few	TRBV30	TRBJ2-2	NA	TGTGCCTGGAGTGTTCAGGGGGGAAGAGGCGGGGAGCTGTTTTTT	CAWSVQGGRGGELFF
NA	TRBV28	TRBJ1-4	TRBD1	TGTGCCAGCAGTTTTCGCAGGGGGCGTGAAAAACTGTTTTTT	CASSFRRGREKLFF
NA	TRBV4-2	TRBJ2-7	TRBD2	TGTGCCAGCAGCCAAGATTCCCTAGCGGGTGTCTACGAGCAGTACTTC	CASSQDSLAGVYEQYF
NA	TRBV18	TRBJ1-2	TRBD1	TGTGCCAGCTCACCACAGGGGACAGGGGGCTTGTACTATGGCTACACCTTC	CASSPQGTGGLYYGYTF
NA	TRBV6-5	TRBJ2-7	NA	TGTGCCAGCGTCGGGACTCGCCCCTACGAGCAGTACTTC	CASVGTRPYEQYF
NA	TRBV30	TRBJ2-7	NA	TGTGCCTGGGGTGGGACTTACTCCTACGAGCAGTACTTC	CAWGGTYSYEQYF
NA	TRBV10-3	TRBJ2-5	TRBD2	TGTGCCATCAGCGGGTTACCGGGACTAGCGGGACTTAACCAAGAGACCCAGTACTTC	CAISGLPGLAGLNQETQYF
NA	TRBV7-9	TRBJ2-7	TRBD1	TGTGCCAGCAGCTCGAGGGACAGCTCCTACGAGCAGTACTTC	CASSSRDSSYEQYF
NA	TRBV7-2	TRBJ2-7	NA	TGTGCCAGCAGCTTTATTAGCAGCGGCGAGCAGTACTTC	CASSFISSGEQYF
few	TRBV30	TRBJ2-7	TRBD1	TGTGCCTGGGACAGGGGCTACGAGCAGTACTTC	CAWDRGYEQYF
NA	TRBV27	TRBJ1-2	NA	TGTGCCAGCAGATCGCCGGGCAGGGCCTATGGCTACACCTTC	CASRSPGRAYGYTF
few	TRBV7-2	TRBJ2-3	TRBD1	TGTGCCAGCAGCTTAGGGGGACAGGGCACAGATACGCAGTATTTT	CASSLGGQGTDTQYF
NA	TRBV5-4	TRBJ2-6	NA	TGTGCCAGCAGCTACACAGGGTCAGGGGCCAACGTCCTGACTTTC	CASSYTGSGANVLTF
few	TRBV5-4	TRBJ1-4	TRBD1	TGTGCCAGCAGCCTCGGACAGGGTGGTAATGAAAAACTGTTTTTT	CASSLGQGGNEKLFF
NA	TRBV2	TRBJ2-7	NA	TGTGCCAGCAGCCAGGGCAAATCCTACGAGCAGTACTTC	CASSQGKSYEQYF